One and the same sample provided the 8 T cell receptor beta chains below, sequenced in a study of OX40 agonist ivuxolimab in advanced cancers. Library preparation was by the immunoSEQ multiplex PCR assay. TCRdb retrieved this table from immuneACCESS and kept in-frame rearrangements only. Not all clones are present; in checked studies, unresolved V genes account for under half, and no reason is known for the remainder. Within this sample are roughly 50,000 clones, with roughly 89% of them counted one time only. The ten largest clones add up to about 6.5% of the sample. The material was CD4+ or CD8+ T cells sorted from blood, obtained in a trial of the OX40 agonist ivuxolimab. These receptors were taken from an adult with an advanced solid tumor such as melanoma, head and neck, liver or kidney cancer.

V gene TRBV5-3 combines with J gene TRBJ2-1, with TRBD2 matching 11 bases. TRBV5-3 is placed among ORFs of uncertain function. V lost 1 base, J lost 2 bases, and 2 bases stayed unmatched. This CDR3 contains 16 residues. The CDR3 sequence: CARSLLLAGAYNEQFF. CDR3 in DNA: TGTGCCAGAAGCTTGTTACTAGCGGGAGCCTACAATGAGCAGTTCTTC.

The chain couples TRBV28 to TRBJ1-2, with TRBD1 as a possible D gene (5 bases). The V and J ends lost 7 bases and 4 bases respectively, with 10 bases between them. The CDR3 totals 12 residues. CDR1 and CDR2 (germline): MDHEN, SYDVKM. The CDR3 protein is CASNAGLYGYTF. Here the CDR3 DNA reads TGTGCCAGCAATGCAGGGCTCTATGGCTACACCTTC.

The rearrangement joins TRBV4-1 to TRBJ1-2, with TRBD1 matching over 8 bases. The CDR3 contains 14 residues. Trimming cost V 2 bases and J 6 bases; bases outside gene matches: 5. The V gene's germline CDR1 is MGHRA and CDR2 YSYEKL. The CDR3 is CASSQLGQGNGYTF. The CDR3 coding sequence is TGCGCCAGCAGCCAACTTGGACAGGGTAATGGCTACACCTTC.

This chain links TRBV14 with TRBJ2-7; no reliable D call. The germline V gene encodes CDR1 SGHDN and CDR2 FVKESK. Trimming cost V 4 bases and J 3 bases, with 16 bases left between them. The CDR3 consists of 15 residues. This CDR3 reads CASSPRDSVIYEQYF. In DNA form, the CDR3 reads TGTGCCAGCAGCCCAAGGGATTCAGTTATCTACGAGCAGTACTTC.

A few counts support this clone. The rearrangement links TRBV9 to TRBJ2-2; TRBD2 might be the D (6 bases). Trimming removed 4 bases from V and 7 bases from J, with 14 bases in between. CDR1 and CDR2 (germline): SGDLS, YYNGEE. The CDR3 contains 14 residues. The CDR3 DNA reads as TGTGCCAGCAGCACGATCGAGGAGGGCGGGGAGCTGTTTTTT. The encoded protein is CASSTIEEGGELFF.

This chain connects TRBV6-1 to TRBJ1-2, with a tentative D call TRBD1 (6 bases). The germline gives CDR1 MNHNS, CDR2 SASEGT. Trimming shortened V by 2 bases and J by 0 bases, and 13 bases separated the two germline ends. This CDR3 region has 16 residues. CDR3: CASSEKGHYSNYGYTF. Here the CDR3 DNA reads TGTGCCAGCAGTGAAAAGGGACATTATTCTAACTATGGCTACACCTTC.

This clone was picked up one time. The chain is built from TRBV28 and TRBJ2-7; D assignment may be TRBD1 or TRBD2 (5 bases each). V lost 4 bases to trimming and J lost 0 bases, with 10 bases between them. Germline V CDR1 and CDR2: MDHEN, SYDVKM. The CDR3 sequence is 14 residues long. The CDR3 DNA reads as TGTGCCAGCAGTTGGGACGGATCCTCCTACGAGCAGTACTTC. It yields the protein CASSWDGSSYEQYF. Looking up the rest from reference TRBV28 and TRBJ2-7 gives the full variable domain: DVKVTQSSRYLVKRTGEKVFLECVQDMDHENMFWYRQDPGLGLRLIYFSYDVKMKEKGDIPEGYSVSREKKERFSLILESASTNQTSMYLCASSWDGSSYEQYFGPGTRLTVT.

The sample holds one count of this clone. The rearrangement uses TRBV6-4 and TRBJ2-1; 7 nucleotides match TRBD2. Germline lookup yields CDR1 MRHNA and CDR2 SNTAGT. J lost 1 base, V lost 0 bases, and 3 bases had no gene match. The CDR3 loop spans 16 amino acids. CDR3 protein: CASSDSEGGSYNEQFF. CDR3 DNA: TGTGCCAGCAGTGACTCGGAGGGAGGGTCCTACAATGAGCAGTTCTTC.